This T cell receptor (beta chain) was recovered during a study of blood T cell repertoires in COVID-19. For the study at large: The United States, Italy and Spain provided the acute and convalescent COVID-19 samples. Nucleic acid was either cDNA or gDNA, and it came from T cells, B-cell-depleted T cells, or PBMCs.

Original handling: Quantification of nucleated cells was approximated via reference gene primer amplification. This table comes from immunoSEQ multiplex PCR, and its TCRdb copy is limited to in-frame clones, with some not included. V and J calls and clone size are copied from that table; D and trimming were computed from the DNA. The table has roughly 300,000 clones, about 89% seen once. Germline V gene data show CDR1 as SGHRS and CDR2 as YFSETQ. V trimming: 2 bases; J trimming: 7 bases; junction bases outside the gene matches: 8. This CDR3 comprises 15 residues. The V call is TRBV5-1, the J call TRBJ2-1, with TRBD1 matching 8 bases. The TCR was taken from a man between 18 and 29 years old who had recovered from COVID-19. Sequenced material: peripheral blood. CDR3 nucleotide sequence: TGCGCCAGCAGCTTCCTAGGACAGGGACAGAATGAGCAGTTCTTC. Its translation is CASSFLGQGQNEQFF.